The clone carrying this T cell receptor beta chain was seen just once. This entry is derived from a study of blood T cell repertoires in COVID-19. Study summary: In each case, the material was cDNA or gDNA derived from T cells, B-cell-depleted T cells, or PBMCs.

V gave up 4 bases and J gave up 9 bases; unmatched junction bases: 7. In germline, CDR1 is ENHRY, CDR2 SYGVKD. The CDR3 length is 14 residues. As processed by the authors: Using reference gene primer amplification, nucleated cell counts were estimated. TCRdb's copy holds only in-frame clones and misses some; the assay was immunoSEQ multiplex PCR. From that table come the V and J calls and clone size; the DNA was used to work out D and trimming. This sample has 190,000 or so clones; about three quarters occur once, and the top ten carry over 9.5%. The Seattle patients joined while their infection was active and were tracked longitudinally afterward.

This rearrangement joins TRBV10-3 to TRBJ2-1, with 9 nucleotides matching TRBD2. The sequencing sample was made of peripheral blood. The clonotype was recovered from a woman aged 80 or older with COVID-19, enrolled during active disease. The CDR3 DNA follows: TGTGCCATCAGTGTGGCGGGAGGGCCACCTGAGCAGTTCTTC. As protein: CAISVAGGPPEQFF.